This passage covers 9 T cell receptor beta chains from one sample sequenced in a study of TIL therapy for anti-PD-1-resistant metastatic lung cancer. The libraries were made with immunoSEQ v3. This table comes from immunoSEQ multiplex PCR, and its TCRdb copy is limited to in-frame clones, with some not included. The data hold about 52,000 clones, with 70% to 80% observed a single time. Documented time point: pre-treatment sample, taken before nivolumab and TIL therapy. Sequenced material: blood, taken at baseline. Source of these receptors: a woman between 30 and 80 years old with non-small cell lung cancer.

V is TRBV9 and J is TRBJ2-7, with 9 bases identical to TRBD2. CDR1 SGDLS and CDR2 YYNGEE come from the germline V gene. Unmatched junction bases numbered 5, after V lost 4 bases and J lost 0 bases. This CDR3 region has 15 residues. CDR3 amino acids: CASSPRAGGSYEQYF. CDR3 DNA sequence: TGTGCCAGCAGCCCGCGAGCGGGGGGCTCCTACGAGCAGTACTTC.

The chain links TRBV4-1 to TRBJ2-1; 7 bases align to TRBD1. The CDR3 loop spans 15 amino acids. The junction had 8 bases not matched to a gene; V was cut back by 2 bases and J by 7 bases. Germline V lookup: CDR1 MGHRA, CDR2 YSYEKL. The chain's CDR3 is CASSQTGVGANEQFF. CDR3 nucleotides: TGCGCCAGCAGCCAAACAGGGGTGGGGGCGAATGAGCAGTTCTTC.

The gene calls are TRBV10-3 and TRBJ1-5, with 7 bases aligning to TRBD1. There are 16 residues in the CDR3. Germline trimming cut 4 bases from V and 7 bases from J; bases unmatched to any gene: 13. Germline V lookup: CDR1 ENHRY, CDR2 SYGVKD. The CDR3 sequence: CAISGSRDSLFQPQHF. Here the CDR3 DNA reads TGTGCCATCAGTGGAAGCCGGGACAGCCTCTTCCAGCCCCAGCATTTT.

The V call is TRBV11-3, the J call TRBJ1-5; D not resolved. Germline-derived CDR1 and CDR2 are SGHNT and YENEEA. This CDR3 is built from 13 residues. V was trimmed by 1 base and J by 5 bases, leaving 6 bases between them. Here the CDR3 DNA reads TGTGCCAGCAGCTTAGCCCCTCATCAGCCCCAGCATTTT. It yields the protein CASSLAPHQPQHF.

In its sample, this clone was seen once. The chain joins TRBV29-1 to TRBJ2-1; D gene unclear. The CDR3 totals 13 residues. Per the germline V gene, CDR1 is SQVTM and CDR2 is ANQGSEA. V lost 4 bases and J lost 0, with 7 bases in between. The CDR3 region is CSVGRSSYNEQFF. The CDR3 DNA follows: TGCAGCGTTGGACGGAGCTCCTACAATGAGCAGTTCTTC.

The genes are TRBV27 and TRBJ1-2; 11 bases are a match to TRBD1. Trimming removed 7 bases from V and 3 bases from J; junction bases left unmatched: 13. The CDR3 contains 17 residues. Germline values: CDR1 MNHEY, CDR2 SMNVEV (reference sequence). Here the CDR3 reads CASTRTGQGGRYYGYTF. CDR3 in DNA: TGTGCCAGCACCCGAACGGGACAGGGGGGGCGGTACTATGGCTACACCTTC.

This chain links TRBV20-1 with TRBJ1-5, with D uncertain. Germline-derived CDR1 and CDR2 are DFQATT and SNEGSKA (reference sequence). Trimming took off 3 bases at V and 0 bases at J, with 0 bases between the two ends. The CDR3 extends over 11 amino acids. CDR3 in DNA: TGCAGTGCTAGTAGCAATCAGCCCCAGCATTTT. Translated, it gives CSASSNQPQHF.

This clone occurred a few times. The chain uses TRBV19 and TRBJ1-4; D is possibly TRBD1 (6 bases). V lost 2 bases, J lost 8 bases, and 15 bases lay in between. The CDR3 contains 15 residues. CDR1 and CDR2 from the germline V gene are LNHDA and SQIVND (reference sequence). In DNA form, the CDR3 reads TGTGCCAGTAGTATAATGGACAGTCTAAGGGAAAAACTGTTTTTT. Amino acids: CASSIMDSLREKLFF.

The chain links TRBV19 to TRBJ1-1; D not resolved. Germline-derived CDR1 and CDR2 are LNHDA and SQIVND (reference sequence). Trimming shortened V by 3 bases and J by 7 bases, and 12 bases separated the two germline ends. The CDR3 is made up of 13 amino acids. CDR3 in amino acids: CASSIIPGFEAFF. The CDR3 bases are TGTGCCAGTAGTATTATTCCGGGGTTTGAAGCTTTCTTT.